These 14 T cell receptor beta chains share one sample of origin, sequenced in a study of long-term antiretroviral therapy in people with HIV. Survey level was the resolution at which the v3.0 immunoSEQ assay ran. The assay was immunoSEQ multiplex PCR, and TCRdb's table has in-frame clones only and misses some. The sample has tens of thousands of clones, 80% to 95% seen once; the top ten hold about 8.9%. Sequences were derived from unsorted PBMCs, sampled 7.6 years after starting antiretroviral therapy. The receptor source for this set is a woman aged 35 to 49 with HIV.

The V and J genes are TRBV30 and TRBJ2-3; TRBD2 matches at 7 bases. This CDR3 is 18 amino acids long. V lost 3 bases and J lost 1; bases outside the gene matches: 16. CDR1 GTSNPN and CDR2 SVGIG come from the germline V gene (reference sequence). CDR3 in DNA: TGTGCCTGGAGAATATCTGGCGGGAGCTACACCCGCACAGATACGCAGTATTTT. It translates to CAWRISGGSYTRTDTQYF.

The V call is TRBV6-1, the J call TRBJ2-1, with 8 bases fitting TRBD2. J was trimmed by 5 bases and V by 2 bases; bases with no gene match: 8. Germline V gives CDR1 MNHNS, CDR2 SASEGT. This CDR3 is built from 16 residues. The CDR3 here is CASSEFVTSENNEQFF. CDR3 bases: TGTGCCAGCAGTGAATTCGTGACTAGCGAGAACAATGAGCAGTTCTTC.

The V call is TRBV5-1, the J call TRBJ2-3, with 11 nucleotides matching TRBD1. Germline CDR1 and CDR2: SGHRS and YFSETQ. V was pared by 0 bases and J by 4 bases, with 1 base of the junction left unmatched. The CDR3 runs 15 residues. The CDR3 is CASSLGDRGSDTQYF. The DNA of the CDR3 is TGCGCCAGCAGCTTGGGGGACAGGGGGTCAGATACGCAGTATTTT.

V usage is TRBV19 and J usage is TRBJ2-1; 13 positions agree with TRBD2. CDR3 length equals 15 residues. The germline gives CDR1 LNHDA, CDR2 SQIVND (reference sequence). The J segment lost 7 bases and the V segment lost 6 bases, leaving 6 bases of the junction unmatched. The CDR3 DNA reads as TGTGCCAGTAGCGGACTAGCGGGGGTGGGTAATGAGCAGTTCTTC. The encoded protein is CASSGLAGVGNEQFF.

V usage is TRBV5-4 and J usage is TRBJ1-2; 10 bases agree with TRBD1. V trimming: 3 bases; J trimming: 7 bases; junction bases outside the gene matches: 9. The CDR3 extends over 15 amino acids. The V gene's germline CDR1 is SGHNT and CDR2 YYREEE (reference sequence). The DNA for the CDR3 is TGTGCCAGCAGCTCCCCGGGACAGGGGCCAGGTGGCTACACCTTC. Encoded protein: CASSSPGQGPGGYTF.

The chain has TRBV6-5 and TRBJ1-1, with no clear D. The V and J ends lost 5 bases and 1 base respectively, with 11 bases between them. The germline CDR1 and CDR2 sequences are MNHEY and SVGAGI. This CDR3 is built from 14 residues. CDR3 sequence reads: CASSGSRRNTEAFF. The CDR3 DNA sequence: TGTGCCAGCAGTGGTAGCAGGCGGAACACTGAAGCTTTCTTT.

V and J are TRBV7-9 and TRBJ2-5, with 8 bases fitting TRBD2. Germline CDR1 is SEHNR and CDR2 is FQNEAQ (reference sequence). Losses at the gene ends were 3 bases for V and 7 bases for J; bases not matched to a gene: 7. The CDR3 loop spans 14 amino acids. CDR3 sequence (DNA): TGTGCCAGCAGCTTTTCAGACCGGGGGGGGACCCAGTACTTC. Encoded protein: CASSFSDRGGTQYF.

The V and J genes are TRBV9 and TRBJ1-2, with TRBD1 identical over 9 bases. The germline gives CDR1 SGDLS, CDR2 YYNGEE. This CDR3 contains 15 residues. Trimming cost V 0 bases and J 8 bases; bases outside gene matches: 8. The CDR3 region is CASSVDDRGDRGYTF. The CDR3 region has the DNA TGTGCCAGCAGCGTAGATGACAGGGGGGATCGAGGCTACACCTTC.

The chain combines TRBV4-1 with TRBJ2-7; perhaps TRBD2 as D (5 bases). This CDR3 comprises 14 residues. V lost 5 bases, J lost 1 base, and 12 bases lay in between. Germline lookup yields CDR1 MGHRA and CDR2 YSYEKL. CDR3 DNA sequence: TGCGCCAGCAGCTCACAGTGGAGGTCCTACGAGCAGTACTTC. It encodes CASSSQWRSYEQYF.

The V and J genes are TRBV7-6 and TRBJ2-2; perhaps TRBD2 as D (6 bases). The ends were cut back, 3 bases at V and 0 bases at J, with 8 bases in the middle. CDR3 size: 15 residues. CDR1 SGHVS and CDR2 FNYEAQ come from the germline V gene. The CDR3 DNA follows: TGTGCCAGCAGCTTCTCGGGGGCGAACACCGGGGAGCTGTTTTTT. Translating it yields CASSFSGANTGELFF.

This chain links TRBV21-1 with TRBJ1-6. TRBV21-1 is labeled a pseudogene. CDR3 length: 14 residues. The DNA for the CDR3 is TGTGCCAGCAGCAAGTCCGGGAGCGGTTCACCCCTCCACTTT. Translating it yields CASSKSGSGSPLHF.

The J gene is TRBJ2-7, the V gene TRBV5-8, with D maybe TRBD2 (5 bases). V lost 3 bases, J lost 3 bases, and 16 bases lay in between. CDR1 is SGHTS and CDR2 is YDEGEE in the germline V gene. This CDR3 region has 15 residues. The CDR3 coding sequence is TGTGCCAGCAGCTCAGGAGCCGCCGACTACTACGAGCAGTACTTC. Encoded protein: CASSSGAADYYEQYF.

The CDR3 DNA is TGTGCCAGCAGCTTAAGGAGCGTAGCGGGGGGAATCTCCTACAATGAGCAGTTCTTC. Protein: CASSLRSVAGGISYNEQFF. The V and J genes are TRBV7-2 and TRBJ2-1; 10 positions match TRBD2. V dropped 2 bases and J dropped 0; count of bases not matched to a gene: 10. The length of the CDR3 is 19 residues. Germline lookup yields CDR1 SGHTA and CDR2 FQGNSA.

This chain joins TRBV5-5 and TRBJ1-1; D may be TRBD1 (6 bases). V shed 4 bases and J shed 3 bases, with 7 bases lying between them. Per germline, CDR1 SGHKS and CDR2 YYEKEE (reference sequence). The length of the CDR3 is 12 residues. CDR3 residues: CASSRGDTEAFF. In DNA, the CDR3 is TGTGCCAGCAGCAGGGGGGACACTGAAGCTTTCTTT.